This section outlines one T cell receptor (beta chain) sequence together with its context. These data are taken from a study of blood T cell repertoires in COVID-19. At the level of the study: Some COVID-19 samples were acute and others convalescent; all came from the United States, Italy and Spain. From T cells, B-cell-depleted T cells, or PBMCs came the material, which was cDNA or gDNA.

Authors' data handling: Amplification with reference gene primers provided the estimates of nucleated cell counts. Sequenced by immunoSEQ multiplex PCR; TCRdb stores in-frame clones only, minus some. Clone size and the V and J calls come from that table; the DNA yielded D and trimming. The sample lists about 100,000 clones; around 79% were seen once. Per the germline V gene, CDR1 is SGHDT and CDR2 is YYEEEE. The CDR3 consists of 13 residues. With 2 bases removed from V and 9 bases from J, the gap between germline ends came to 9 bases. The rearrangement links TRBV5-6 to TRBJ1-6; D gene ambiguous. This TCR derives from a woman of 80 years or more with active or convalescent COVID-19. The sequenced sample consisted of peripheral blood. The CDR3 loop is CASSFSSGSPLHF. CDR3 in DNA: TGTGCCAGCAGCTTCTCGTCCGGTTCACCCCTCCACTTT.